This is a list of T cell receptor beta chains from one sample in a study of CD8 T cells in ankylosing spondylitis. TCRdb itself ran the 5' RACE reads through MiXCR, one entry per CDR3 protein. The sample lists around 480,000 distinct CDR3 sequences, approximately 17% seen once, with 0.85% to 1.3% in the top ten. The specimen was blood, either unsorted or a sorted T cell fraction (not recorded which). These receptors were taken from a male donor with ankylosing spondylitis. Each CDR3 is given with its conserved first and last residue.

V	CDR3
TRBV6-1	CASSQGTKGLGELFF
TRBV11-1	CASSLTVTSGVYNEQFF
TRBV20-1	CSAHRGHGGQPQHF
TRBV6-2/TRBV6-3	CASRIDSGRGYTF
TRBV4-2	CASSQPGTGIDEQFF
TRBV20-1	CSAVDRVGNTIYF
TRBV7-9	CASSLRAPTGANVLTF
TRBV20-1	CSAVTTSNQPQHF
TRBV10-3	CAISELDHGYNEQFF
TRBV3-1	CASSQGDSLNSPLHF
TRBV3-1	CASRQGVLSGANVLTF
TRBV4-2	CASSQDPSVQINVLTF
TRBV11-2	CASSLRQYNEQFF
TRBV20-1	CSARDTSASSYNEQFF
TRBV7-2	CASSQVGQGARYGYTF
TRBV29-1	CSVERADTQYF
TRBV27	CASSTRGPAGYEQYF
TRBV25-1	CASMRTGSPSYEQYF
TRBV18	CASSPPGLPQQYF
TRBV18	CASSPGAVETQYF
TRBV7-2	CASSLDKVQTGELFF
TRBV20-1	CSARIRTGTYEQYF